The entry below gives a single T cell receptor (beta chain) sequence along with its context. Its specific antigen is unknown. Base qualities were left out, and no much larger clone turns up one base away. This sample is drawn from a study of blood T cell repertoires in COVID-19 (TCRdb year 2020). Some background on the complete study: Samples covering the acute and convalescent phases of COVID-19 were provided by collaborators in the United States, Italy and Spain. The material from the prospective study consisted of cDNA or gDNA derived from T cells, B-cell-depleted T cells, or PBMCs. Deeply sampled blood TCRbeta repertoires from subjects exposed to, actively infected with, or recovered from COVID-19 were included in the dataset. The repertoires were released in a freely available public database intended as a resource for research on the immune response to SARS-CoV-2. The samples were drawn from the first 160 participants of the ongoing ImmuneRACE study and from 950 to 1,500 subjects provided by 6 global collaborators. The sample metadata nearly always contained a de-identified subject ID, COVID-19 status, age in years and sex. HLA class I and class II types, where available, came from metadata supplied by the sample provider rather than from assay-based typing. Broad study findings and their caveats: The quantity of clinical and demographic metadata differed by source and by participant and was supplied without curation.

Reading from cysteine to phenylalanine, the CDR3 counts 12 amino acids. The DNA shown is the 36-base CDR3, in frame from base 1. The germline V gene (reference sequence) gives CDR1 as SEHNR and CDR2 as FQNEAQ. At the junction V is shortened by 4 bases and J by 7 bases, with 10 bases in between. TCRbeta CDR3 regions were amplified from genomic DNA by means of the immunoSEQ Assay, a bias-controlled multiplex PCR. In the authors' own workflow: The number of nucleated cells in each sample was estimated by amplification of reference gene primers within the assay. To quantify the absolute abundance of each unique TCRbeta CDR3 rearrangement, sequence reads were collapsed and filtered. For each sample, productive Simpson clonality was calculated by taking the square root of Simpson's diversity index across productive rearrangements. Here the immuneACCESS table is served through TCRdb, limited to in-frame sequences with V and J called. Missing clones are a known gap in these copies; in checked studies unresolved V genes cover under half, and the rest lacks a known reason. The DNA gave D and trimming, while V, J and clone size come from that table. This sample holds about 190,000 clones; roughly 84% were observed only once. The top ten constitute 6.2% of the sample.

A second Seattle source provided samples from volunteer blood donors who had recovered from COVID-19. Each collaborating institution followed its own protocols to collect whole blood in K2EDTA tubes. For TCRbeta analysis, collaborators shipped samples as frozen whole blood, isolated PBMCs, or DNA extracted from either of those sample types. Sample: peripheral blood. The chain links TRBV7-9 with TRBJ1-2; the D segment could be TRBD1, given 6 matching bases. The clonotype was recovered from a woman in her thirties or forties who had recovered from COVID-19. The CDR3 region has the sequence CASSSGTIGYTF. The nucleotide sequence is TGTGCCAGCAGCTCCGGGACAATTGGCTACACCTTC.